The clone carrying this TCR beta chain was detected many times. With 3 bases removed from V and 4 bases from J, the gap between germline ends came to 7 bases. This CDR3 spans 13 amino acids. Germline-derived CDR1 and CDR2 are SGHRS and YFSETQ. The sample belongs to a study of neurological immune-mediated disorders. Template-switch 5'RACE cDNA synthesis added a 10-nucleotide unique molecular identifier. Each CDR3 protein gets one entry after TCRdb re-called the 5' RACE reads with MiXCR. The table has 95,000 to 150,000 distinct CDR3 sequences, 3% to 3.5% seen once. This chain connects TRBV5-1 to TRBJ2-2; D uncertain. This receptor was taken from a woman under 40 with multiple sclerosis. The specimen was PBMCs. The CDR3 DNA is TGCGCCAGCAGCTACGGGTTCACCGGGGAGCTGTTTTTT. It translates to CASSYGFTGELFF.